This T cell receptor beta chain was sequenced during a study of regulatory T cells in long-lasting Graves disease. The TCR library used RNA extracted from PBMCs. On this clonotype itself: What it binds is unknown.

TCRdb analysed the reads with MiXCR anew, one entry per CDR3 protein. The data show approximately 800 distinct CDR3 sequences, approximately 90% seen once. Findings of the study overall: The researchers studied only peripheral blood, not thyroid tissue. Patients with persistent disease showed a bias toward TRBV28, TRBJ1-2 and TRBJ2-5. More public clonotypes were shared by persistent patients (about 3,000) than by new patients (under 1,000). TCR diversity was lower in persistent than newly diagnosed Graves' disease.

V was clipped by 1 base and J by 5 bases, with 15 bases between them. Germline V gene lookup returns CDR1 KGHSH and CDR2 LQKENI. The CDR3 loop spans 16 amino acids. The chain links TRBV18 to TRBJ2-1; maybe TRBD2 (6 bases). This TCR was recovered from a man aged 40-49 years with Graves disease. The material sequenced was peripheral blood mononuclear cells (PBMCs), taken with antithyroid drug treatment, in newly diagnosed or persistent Graves disease (not recorded which). In nucleotides, the CDR3 is TGTGCCAGCTCACCACAGGGCTCGACTAGAAACAATGAGCAGTTCTTC. Encoded protein: CASSPQGSTRNNEQFF.